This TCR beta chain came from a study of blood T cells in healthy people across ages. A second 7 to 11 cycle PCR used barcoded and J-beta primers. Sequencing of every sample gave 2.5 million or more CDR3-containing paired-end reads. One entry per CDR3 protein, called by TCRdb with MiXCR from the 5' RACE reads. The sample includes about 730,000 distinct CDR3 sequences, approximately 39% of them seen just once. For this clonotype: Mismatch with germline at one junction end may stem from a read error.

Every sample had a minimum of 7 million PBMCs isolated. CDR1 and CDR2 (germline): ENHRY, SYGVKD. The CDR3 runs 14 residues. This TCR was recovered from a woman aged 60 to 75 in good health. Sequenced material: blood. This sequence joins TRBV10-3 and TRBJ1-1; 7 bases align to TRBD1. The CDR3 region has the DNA TGTGCCATCAGTGAGACCAGGGGGAACACTGAAACTTTCTTT. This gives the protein CAISETRGNTETFF.